This T cell receptor (beta chain) was retrieved from a study of regulatory T cells in long-lasting Graves disease. Study observations and caveats: Thyroid tissue went unstudied; only peripheral blood was examined. Persistent disease preferred TRBV28, TRBJ1-2 and TRBJ2-5.

Trimming cost V 5 bases and J 4 bases, with 17 bases left between them. The CDR3 runs to 15 residues. Relying on iRepertoire HTBI primers and Arm-PCR of CDR3 regions, the team built TCR beta libraries. MiXCR, applied by TCRdb to the multiplex PCR reads, yields one record per CDR3 protein. The data show hundreds of thousands of distinct CDR3 sequences, around an eighth seen once. Time point reported: newly diagnosed GD, antithyroid drugs for less than 3 months. Following extraction of RNA from PBMCs, that RNA was used to make the TCR library. On this clonotype itself: Its antigen is not identified.

These sequences were also reported in another study, on T cells in Graves' hyperthyroidism and ophthalmopathy. That work adds: Uncontrolled infection, other autoimmune disease, pregnancy and lactation each barred patients from inclusion. HTBI primers were used for first-round RT-PCR of the TCR CDR3.

The sequencing used peripheral blood mononuclear cells (PBMCs), collected at new diagnosis, from a patient treated with antithyroid drugs. This sequence joins TRBV12-3 or TRBV12-4 and TRBJ2-5; D may be TRBD1 or TRBD2 (5 bases each). This TCR derives from a man in his thirties or forties with Graves disease. CDR3 loop: CASSGAGVSGETQYF. The CDR3 DNA reads TGTGCCAGCAGTGGGGCCGGGGTCAGCGGAGAGACCCAGTACTTC.